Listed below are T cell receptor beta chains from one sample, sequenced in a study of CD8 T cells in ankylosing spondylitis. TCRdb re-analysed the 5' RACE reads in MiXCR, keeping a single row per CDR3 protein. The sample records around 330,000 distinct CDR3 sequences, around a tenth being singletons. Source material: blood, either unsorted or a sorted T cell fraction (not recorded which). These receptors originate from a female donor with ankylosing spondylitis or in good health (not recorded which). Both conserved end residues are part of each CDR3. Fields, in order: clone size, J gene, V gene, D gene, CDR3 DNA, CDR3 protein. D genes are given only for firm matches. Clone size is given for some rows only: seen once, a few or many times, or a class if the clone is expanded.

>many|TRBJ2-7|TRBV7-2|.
TGTGCCAGCAGCTTAGTACAGGGTAGCTACGAGCAGTACTTC
CASSLVQGSYEQYF
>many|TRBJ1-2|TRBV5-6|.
TGTGCCAGCAGCTTCACCGGGGATGGCTACACCTTC
CASSFTGDGYTF
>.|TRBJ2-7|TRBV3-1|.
TGTGCCAGCAGCCAAGGGACATCAAACGAGCGGTACTTC
CASSQGTSNERYF
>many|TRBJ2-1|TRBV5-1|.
TGCGCCAGCAGCTTGGCCGGAGGAGGAGGTATATTC
CASSLAGGGGIF
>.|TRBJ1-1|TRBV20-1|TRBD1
TGCAGTGCTCTAACAGGGGCTACAACTGAAGCTTTCTTT
CSALTGATTEAFF
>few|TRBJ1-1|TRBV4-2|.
TGTGCCAGCAGCCAAGGTGGCGTTGAGGTCACTGAAGCTTTCTTT
CASSQGGVEVTEAFF
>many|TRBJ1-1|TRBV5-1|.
TGCGCCAGCAGCTTGTACCAGGGGAAGACTGAAGCTTTCTTT
CASSLYQGKTEAFF
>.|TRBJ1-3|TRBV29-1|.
TGCAGCGTGGGACTTTCTGGAAACACCATACATTTT
CSVGLSGNTIHF
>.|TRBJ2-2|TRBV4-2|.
TGTGCCAGCAGCCAAGAGGGTAGGACCGGGGAGCTGTTTTTT
CASSQEGRTGELFF
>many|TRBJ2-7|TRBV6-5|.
TGTGCCAGCAGTTACCAGGTCGAATACGAGCAGTACTTC
CASSYQVEYEQYF
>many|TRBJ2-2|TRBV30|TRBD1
TGTGCCCTACGGACAGGGCTTAACACCGGGGAGCTGTTTTTT
CALRTGLNTGELFF
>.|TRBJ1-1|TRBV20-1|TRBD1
TGCTGGGGCCACGGGACAGGCCTGACAACTACCATGAACACTGAAGCTTTCTTT
CWGHGTGLTTTMNTEAFF
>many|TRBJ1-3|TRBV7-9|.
TGTGCCAGCAGCTTCGTCCTAGAGCAGGTTGGAAACACCATATATTTT
CASSFVLEQVGNTIYF
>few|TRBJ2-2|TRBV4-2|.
TGTGCCAGCAGCCAGTCAGAGAACACCGGGGAGCTGTTTTTT
CASSQSENTGELFF
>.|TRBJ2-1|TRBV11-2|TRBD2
TGTGCCAGCAGCTTCGACCCCCCGGTGGTCGCTAGCGGGAAGAAGAATGAGCAGTTCTTC
CASSFDPPVVASGKKNEQFF
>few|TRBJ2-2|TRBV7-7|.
TGTGCCAGCAGCGGCGGCAGGGCTGGCACCGGGGAGCTGTTTTTT
CASSGGRAGTGELFF
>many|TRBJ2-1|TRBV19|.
TGTGCCAGTAGTATGTGGTCCGGAGGGAGTAGAGGTGAGCAGTTCTTC
CASSMWSGGSRGEQFF
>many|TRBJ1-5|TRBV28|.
TGTGCCAGCAGTTCCCCCGTTCAGCCCCAGCATTTT
CASSSPVQPQHF
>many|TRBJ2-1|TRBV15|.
TGTGCCACCAGCTTCGGTGGCGGGGATGATGAGCAGTTCTTC
CATSFGGGDDEQFF
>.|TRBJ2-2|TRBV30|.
TGTGCCTGGAGTGTATCCAGGGCCGGGGAGCTGTTTTTT
CAWSVSRAGELFF
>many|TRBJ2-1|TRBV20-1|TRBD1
TGCAGTGCTAGAGCTGGGTGGACAGGTTCCTACAATGAGCAGTTCTTC
CSARAGWTGSYNEQFF
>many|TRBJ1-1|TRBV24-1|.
TGTGCCACCAGTGATGGGGCCTCGGCTGAAGCTTTCTTT
CATSDGASAEAFF
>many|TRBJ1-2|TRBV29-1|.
TGCAGCGTTGATCGGAGACCGTATGGCTACACCTTC
CSVDRRPYGYTF
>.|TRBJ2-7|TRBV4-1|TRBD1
TGCGCCAGCAGCCAAGATCTAACAGGGGGCTACGAGCAGTACTTC
CASSQDLTGGYEQYF
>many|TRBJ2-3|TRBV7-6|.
TGTGCCAGCAGCGCTTCAGATACGCAGTATTTT
CASSASDTQYF
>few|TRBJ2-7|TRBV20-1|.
TGCAGTGCTAGAGGCAGGTATACCCTTAAAGACGAGCAGTACTTC
CSARGRYTLKDEQYF
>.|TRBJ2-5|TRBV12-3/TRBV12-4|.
TGTGCCAGCAGTTTCCGGAGCTTACAAGAGACCCAGTACTTC
CASSFRSLQETQYF
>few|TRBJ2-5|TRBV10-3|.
TGTGCCATCAGTGGGTCAGCACAAGAGACCCAGTACTTC
CAISGSAQETQYF
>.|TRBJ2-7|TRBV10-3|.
TGTGCCATCAGTGACGGAGGTGAGCAGTACTTC
CAISDGGEQYF
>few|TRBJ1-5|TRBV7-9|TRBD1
TGTGCCAGCAGCTTTACAGGGGGCCCTAATCAGCCCCAGCATTTT
CASSFTGGPNQPQHF
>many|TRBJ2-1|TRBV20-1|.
TGCAGTGCTAGACCCCGATGGGGAGCGAGCTCCTACAATGAGCAGTTCTTC
CSARPRWGASSYNEQFF
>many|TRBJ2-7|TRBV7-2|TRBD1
TGTGCCAGCAGCTTATTTCGCGGACAGGGGTCTTTCGAGCAGTACTTC
CASSLFRGQGSFEQYF
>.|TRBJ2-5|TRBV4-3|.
TGCGCCAGCAGCCAACGTGTAGGGGAGACCCAGTACTTC
CASSQRVGETQYF
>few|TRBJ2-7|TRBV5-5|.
TGTGCCAGCAGCTTCGGCCAGGGAACCTACGAGCAGTACTTC
CASSFGQGTYEQYF
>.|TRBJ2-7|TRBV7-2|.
TGTGCCAGCAGCTTAGACCGGGGGTCACGGTACGAGCAGTACTTC
CASSLDRGSRYEQYF
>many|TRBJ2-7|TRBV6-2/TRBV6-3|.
TGTGCCAGCCTCCGGGCTGCTGGGGGGGAGCAGTACTTC
CASLRAAGGEQYF
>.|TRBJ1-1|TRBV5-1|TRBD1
TGCGCCAGCCGCCGAGGACTACAGGGGAGTTCCACTGAAGCTTTCTTT
CASRRGLQGSSTEAFF
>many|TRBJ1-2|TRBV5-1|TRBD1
TGCGCCAGCAGCTTGGTTCCGGGACAGACCTATGGCTACACCTTC
CASSLVPGQTYGYTF
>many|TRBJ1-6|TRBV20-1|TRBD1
TGCAGTGCTGGCGGACAGGGCGGTAATTCACCCCTCCACTTT
CSAGGQGGNSPLHF
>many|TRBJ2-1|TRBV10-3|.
TGTGCCATCAGTGAAGACTCCGATGAGCAGTTCTTC
CAISEDSDEQFF
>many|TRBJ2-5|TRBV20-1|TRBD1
TGCAGTGCTAGACCCGGACAGGCGGGTCGGGAGACCCAGTACTTC
CSARPGQAGRETQYF
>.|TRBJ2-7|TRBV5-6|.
TGTGCCAGCAGCTTCCGGACAGACTCCTACGAGCAGTACTTC
CASSFRTDSYEQYF
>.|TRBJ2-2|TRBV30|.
TGTGCCTGGCGGGGCGGGAACACCGGGGAGCTGTTTTTT
CAWRGGNTGELFF
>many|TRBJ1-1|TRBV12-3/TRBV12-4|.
TGTGCCAGCAGTTTTACAGGGAACACTGAAGCTTTCTTT
CASSFTGNTEAFF
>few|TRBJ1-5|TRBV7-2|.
TGTGCCAGCAGCCCTAACAGTTTTAATCAGCCCCAGCATTTT
CASSPNSFNQPQHF
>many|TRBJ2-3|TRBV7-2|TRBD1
TGTGCCAGCAGCCGACAGGGAATCACAGATACGCAGTATTTT
CASSRQGITDTQYF
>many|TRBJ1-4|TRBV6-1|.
TGTGCCAGCAGTGAAGCAGGGGGTTGGAGTGAAAAACTGTTTTTT
CASSEAGGWSEKLFF
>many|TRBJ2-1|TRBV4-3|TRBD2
TGCGCCAGCAGCCAAACTAGCGGGAGAGGAGCTGAGCAGTTCTTC
CASSQTSGRGAEQFF
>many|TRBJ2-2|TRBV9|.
TGTGCCAGCGGAGCCGGGGAGCTGTTTTTT
CASGAGELFF
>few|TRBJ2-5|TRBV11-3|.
TGTGCCAGCAGCCGACACGGTGGACAGCGGCCAGAGACCCAGTACTTC
CASSRHGGQRPETQYF
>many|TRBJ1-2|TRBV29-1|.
TGCAGCGTTGAAAACAGTAACTATGGCTACACCTTC
CSVENSNYGYTF
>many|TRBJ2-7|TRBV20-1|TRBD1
TGCAGTGCTAGAATTAGGGGGCGCAGCTCCTACGAGCAGTACTTC
CSARIRGRSSYEQYF
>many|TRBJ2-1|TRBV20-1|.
TGCAGTGCTAGTGGGGTAACTCCCCTCAATGAGCAGTTCTTC
CSASGVTPLNEQFF
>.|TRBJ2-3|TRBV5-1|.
TGCGCCAGCAGCTTGGCGGCGGGGGCTCGGGGAGATACGCAGTATTTT
CASSLAAGARGDTQYF
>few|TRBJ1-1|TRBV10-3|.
TGTGCCATCAGTGACCTCGGCAGGGGTTCCACTGAAGCTTTCTTT
CAISDLGRGSTEAFF
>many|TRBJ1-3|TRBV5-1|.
TGCGCCAGCAGCTTGGCCGGGGGTGGAAACACCATATATTTT
CASSLAGGGNTIYF
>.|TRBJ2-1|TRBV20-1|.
TGCAGTGCCCCAGACTTGCTTCGCGGCAATGAGCAGTTCTTC
CSAPDLLRGNEQFF
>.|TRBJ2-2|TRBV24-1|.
TGTGCCACCAGTGATTGGGGCAGGAGAACTAACACCGGGGAGCTGTTTTTT
CATSDWGRRTNTGELFF
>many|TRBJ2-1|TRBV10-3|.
TGTGCCATCAGTGGGGGTTGGGTAGATGAGCAGTTCTTC
CAISGGWVDEQFF